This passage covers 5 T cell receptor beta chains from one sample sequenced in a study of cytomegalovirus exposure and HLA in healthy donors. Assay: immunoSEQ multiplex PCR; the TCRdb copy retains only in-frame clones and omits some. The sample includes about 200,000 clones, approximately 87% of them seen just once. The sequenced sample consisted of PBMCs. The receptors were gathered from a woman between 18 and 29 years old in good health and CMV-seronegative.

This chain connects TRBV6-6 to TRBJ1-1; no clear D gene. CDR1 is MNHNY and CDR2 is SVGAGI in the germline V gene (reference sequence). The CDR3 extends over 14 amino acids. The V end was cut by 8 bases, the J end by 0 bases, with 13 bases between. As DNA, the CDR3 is TGTGCCAGCGGGCGCCTTACTATGAACACTGAAGCTTTCTTT. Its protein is CASGRLTMNTEAFF.

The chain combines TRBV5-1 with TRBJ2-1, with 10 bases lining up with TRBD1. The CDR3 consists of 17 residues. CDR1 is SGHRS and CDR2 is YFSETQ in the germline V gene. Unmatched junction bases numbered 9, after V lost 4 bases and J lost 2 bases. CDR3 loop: CASSRTPGQGTYNEQFF. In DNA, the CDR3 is TGCGCCAGCAGCCGGACACCGGGACAGGGGACCTACAATGAGCAGTTCTTC.

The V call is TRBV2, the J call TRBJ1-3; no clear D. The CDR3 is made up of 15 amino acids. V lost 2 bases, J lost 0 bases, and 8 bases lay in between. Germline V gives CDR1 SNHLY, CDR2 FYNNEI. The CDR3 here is CASSEPVNSGNTIYF. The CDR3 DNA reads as TGTGCCAGCAGTGAACCCGTGAACTCTGGAAACACCATATATTTT. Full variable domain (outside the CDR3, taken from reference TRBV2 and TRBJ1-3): EPEVTQTPSHQVTQMGQEVILRCVPISNHLYFYWYRQILGQKVEFLVSFYNNEISEKSEIFDDQFSVERPDGSNFTLKIRSTKLEDSAMYFCASSEPVNSGNTIYFGEGSWLTVV.

In DNA, the CDR3 is TGTGCCAGCAGTTTCCCCTTACAGGGAGGTGGACAGCCCCAGCATTTT. Translation: CASSFPLQGGGQPQHF. The chain uses TRBV28 and TRBJ1-5; the D gene is possibly TRBD1 (6 bases). CDR1 is MDHEN, CDR2 SYDVKM, per germline. This CDR3 comprises 16 residues. Between the trimmed V and J ends, which lost 3 bases and 7 bases, there was a span of 19 bases.

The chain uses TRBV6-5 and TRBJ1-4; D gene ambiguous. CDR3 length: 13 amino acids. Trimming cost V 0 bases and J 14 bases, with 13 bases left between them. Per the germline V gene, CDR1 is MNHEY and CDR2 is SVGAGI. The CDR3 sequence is CASSYSGGRGLFF. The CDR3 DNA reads TGTGCCAGCAGTTACTCGGGAGGGCGAGGGCTGTTTTTT.